The rows below give T cell receptor beta chains drawn from one sample of a study of T-cell memory formation after mild COVID-19. TCRdb reprocessed the 5' RACE reads with MiXCR, giving one entry per CDR3 protein. Altogether 550,000 to 650,000 distinct CDR3 sequences are present, roughly 17% being singletons, with the ten largest covering less than 10%. The material sequenced was PBMCs or a T cell subset sorted from them (not recorded which). The receptors derive from an adult woman who had mild COVID-19 (a few samples of this study predate the infection). Cell type and time point are not known. CDR3s include the opening cysteine and the closing phenylalanine or tryptophan.

CDR3	V	length
CASSRVSGNQETQYF	TRBV7-2	15
CASSQQRLGSGYTF	TRBV7-2	14
CASSWGVAETDTQYF	TRBV5-1	15
CASSQVGGRTEAFF	TRBV3-1	14
CASISLTGTSYEQYF	TRBV6-1	15
CASSLFSGGINSYEQYF	TRBV7-9	17
CASSRLAGSTDTQYF	TRBV6-6	15
CASSRTSGSLFPDTQYF	TRBV27	17
CASSLTGGRNIQYF	TRBV7-2	14
CASSPEEFHEQFF	TRBV11-3	13
CASSYGTGGRVAFF	TRBV5-6	14
CASSLDPSGEKLFF	TRBV5-1	14
CASSPGQEKAEAFF	TRBV7-9	14
CASSSTSVTVDEQFF	TRBV7-3	15
CASTASGRIYEQYF	TRBV6-5	14
CSARAGHTGELFF	TRBV20-1	13
CATSDPGQGSPNEQFF	TRBV24-1	16
CASSRGASSYNEQFF	TRBV5-1	15
CASSGPTGGGNTDTQYF	TRBV21-1	17
CASSLHGGGGEKLFF	TRBV5-1	15
CSVIQGGYEQYF	TRBV29-1	12